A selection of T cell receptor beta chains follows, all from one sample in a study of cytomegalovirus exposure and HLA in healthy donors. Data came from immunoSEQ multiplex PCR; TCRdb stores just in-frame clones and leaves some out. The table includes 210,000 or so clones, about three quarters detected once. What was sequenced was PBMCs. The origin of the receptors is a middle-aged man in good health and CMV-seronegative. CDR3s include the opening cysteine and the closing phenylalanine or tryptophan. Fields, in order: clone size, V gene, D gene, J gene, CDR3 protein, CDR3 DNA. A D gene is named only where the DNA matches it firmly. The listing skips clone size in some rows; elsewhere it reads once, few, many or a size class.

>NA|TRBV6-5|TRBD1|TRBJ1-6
CASSYKGQGAPLHF
TGTGCCAGCAGTTACAAGGGACAGGGAGCTCCCCTCCACTTT
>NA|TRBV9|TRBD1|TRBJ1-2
CASSVGQDRGQDGYTF
TGTGCCAGCAGCGTAGGGCAGGACAGGGGGCAAGATGGCTACACCTTC
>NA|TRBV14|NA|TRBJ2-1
CASSQDLGANEQFF
TGTGCCAGCAGCCAAGACCTAGGAGCCAATGAGCAGTTCTTC
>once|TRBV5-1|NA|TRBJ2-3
CASSFEDTQYF
TGCGCCAGCAGCTTCGAGGATACGCAGTATTTT
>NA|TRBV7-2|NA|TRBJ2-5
CASSDRTGSQETQYF
TGTGCCAGCAGCGATCGAACAGGGAGCCAAGAGACCCAGTACTTC
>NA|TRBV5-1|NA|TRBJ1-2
CASSGGRETNYGYTF
TGCGCCAGCAGCGGGGGACGGGAGACTAACTATGGCTACACCTTC
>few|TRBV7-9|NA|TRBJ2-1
CASSPVTKRVDSRQFF
TGTGCCAGCAGCCCTGTGACTAAGCGGGTGGATTCTAGGCAGTTCTTC
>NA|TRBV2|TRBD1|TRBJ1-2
CANSGQGADYGYTF
TGTGCCAACTCGGGACAGGGGGCCGACTATGGCTACACCTTC
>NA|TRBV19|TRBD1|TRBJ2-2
CASSTLVKGAHTGELFF
TGTGCCAGTAGTACCCTTGTTAAGGGGGCTCACACCGGGGAGCTGTTTTTT
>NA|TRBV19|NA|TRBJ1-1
CASSIATLYTEAFF
TGTGCCAGTAGTATAGCCACTCTGTACACTGAAGCTTTCTTT
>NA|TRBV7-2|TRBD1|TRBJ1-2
CASSSNRGVYGYTF
TGTGCCAGCAGCTCCAACAGGGGGGTCTATGGCTACACCTTC
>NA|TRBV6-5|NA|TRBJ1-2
CASSARDLSCTF
TGTGCCAGCAGTGCTCGGGATCTGAGCTGCACCTTC
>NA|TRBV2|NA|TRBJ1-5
CASSDSNQPQHF
TGTGCCAGCAGTGATAGTAATCAGCCCCAGCATTTT
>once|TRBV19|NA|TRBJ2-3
CASSREHTDTQYF
TGTGCCAGTAGTAGAGAACATACAGATACGCAGTATTTT
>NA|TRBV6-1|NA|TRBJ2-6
CASSDFRGVSGANVLTF
TGTGCCAGCAGTGATTTCAGGGGGGTCTCCGGGGCCAACGTCCTGACTTTC
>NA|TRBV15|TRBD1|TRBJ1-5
CATSPDRGNQPQHF
TGTGCCACCAGCCCGGACAGGGGTAACCAGCCCCAGCATTTT
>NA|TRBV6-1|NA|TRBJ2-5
CASSEGQAQETQYF
TGTGCCAGCAGCGAGGGACAAGCCCAAGAGACCCAGTACTTC
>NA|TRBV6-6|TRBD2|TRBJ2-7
CASSRTSGSSYKQYF
TGTGCCAGCAGTAGGACTAGCGGGAGCTCCTACAAGCAGTACTTC
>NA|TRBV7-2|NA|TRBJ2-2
CASSLEQLNTGELFF
TGTGCCAGCAGCTTAGAACAACTAAACACCGGGGAGCTGTTTTTT
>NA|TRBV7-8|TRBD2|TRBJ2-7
CASSSGTSGYYEQYF
TGTGCCAGCAGTTCGGGGACTAGCGGTTACTACGAGCAGTACTTC
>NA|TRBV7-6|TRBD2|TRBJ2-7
CASSPGLAGASYEQYF
TGTGCCAGCAGCCCGGGACTAGCGGGGGCTTCCTACGAGCAGTACTTC
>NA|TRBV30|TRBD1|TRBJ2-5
CASGGLAQETQYF
TGTGCCTCAGGGGGTTTAGCCCAAGAGACCCAGTACTTC
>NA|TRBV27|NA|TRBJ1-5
CASSLGGGDQPQHF
TGTGCCAGCAGTTTGGGAGGAGGGGATCAGCCCCAGCATTTT
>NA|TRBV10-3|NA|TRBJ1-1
CAISPDTNTEAFF
TGTGCCATCAGTCCGGACACGAACACTGAAGCTTTCTTT
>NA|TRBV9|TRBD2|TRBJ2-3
CASSVASGRSGDTQYF
TGTGCCAGCAGCGTAGCGAGCGGGAGGTCTGGAGATACGCAGTATTTT
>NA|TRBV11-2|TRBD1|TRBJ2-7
CASSRDRSYEQYF
TGTGCCAGCAGCAGGGACAGGTCCTACGAGCAGTACTTC
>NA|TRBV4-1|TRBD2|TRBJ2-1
CASSQPSGGARNEQFF
TGCGCCAGCAGCCAACCTAGCGGGGGGGCAAGAAATGAGCAGTTCTTC
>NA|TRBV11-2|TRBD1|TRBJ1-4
CASSHGQATANEKLFF
TGTGCCAGCAGCCACGGACAGGCAACGGCTAATGAAAAACTGTTTTTT
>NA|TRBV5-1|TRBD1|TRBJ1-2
CASSLAAVRGQDNYGYTF
TGCGCCAGCAGCTTGGCGGCGGTCAGGGGGCAGGATAACTATGGCTACACCTTC
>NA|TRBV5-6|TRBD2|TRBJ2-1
CASSPRSGGHNEQFF
TGTGCCAGCAGCCCGAGAAGCGGGGGGCACAATGAGCAGTTCTTC
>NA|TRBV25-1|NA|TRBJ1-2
CASSSHAREAGYTF
TGTGCCAGCAGCTCCCACGCCAGGGAGGCTGGCTACACCTTC
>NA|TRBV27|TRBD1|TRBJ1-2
CASSLGQGGNYGYTF
TGTGCCAGCAGTTTGGGACAGGGGGGTAACTATGGCTACACCTTC
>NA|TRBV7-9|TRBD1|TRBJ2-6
CASSYPGQPSSGANVLTF
TGTGCCAGCAGCTACCCGGGACAGCCAAGCTCTGGGGCCAACGTCCTGACTTTC
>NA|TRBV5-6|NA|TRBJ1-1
CASTRGRNTEAFF
TGTGCCAGCACTAGGGGCAGGAACACTGAAGCTTTCTTT
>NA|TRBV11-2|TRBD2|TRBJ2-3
CASSFRLAGDTDTQYF
TGTGCCAGCAGCTTCCGGCTAGCGGGGGACACAGATACGCAGTATTTT
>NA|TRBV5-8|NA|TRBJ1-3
CASSWGLSSGNTIYF
TGTGCCAGCAGCTGGGGGCTCAGCTCTGGAAACACCATATATTTT
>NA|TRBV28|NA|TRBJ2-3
CASSSSLTSTDTQYF
TGTGCCAGCAGTTCCTCCTTAACTAGCACAGATACGCAGTATTTT
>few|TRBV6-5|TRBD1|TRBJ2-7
CASSYLPGTGLYEQYF
TGTGCCAGCAGTTACCTTCCCGGGACAGGACTCTACGAGCAGTACTTC
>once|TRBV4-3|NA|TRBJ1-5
CASSQESYSNQPQHF
TGCGCCAGCAGCCAAGAGTCCTACAGCAATCAGCCCCAGCATTTT
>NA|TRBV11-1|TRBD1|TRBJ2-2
CASRTGGLRTGELFF
TGTGCCAGCAGGACAGGGGGCTTGAGGACCGGGGAGCTGTTTTTT
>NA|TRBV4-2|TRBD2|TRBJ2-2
CASSLGLAATGAGELFF
TGTGCCAGCAGCCTAGGACTAGCGGCGACAGGAGCCGGGGAGCTGTTTTTT
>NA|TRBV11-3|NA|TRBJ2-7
CASSQGGGEQYF
TGTGCCAGCAGCCAGGGGGGAGGCGAGCAGTACTTC
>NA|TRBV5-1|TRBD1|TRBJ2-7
CASSLKTGVEQYF
TGCGCCAGCAGCTTAAAGACAGGGGTCGAGCAGTACTTC